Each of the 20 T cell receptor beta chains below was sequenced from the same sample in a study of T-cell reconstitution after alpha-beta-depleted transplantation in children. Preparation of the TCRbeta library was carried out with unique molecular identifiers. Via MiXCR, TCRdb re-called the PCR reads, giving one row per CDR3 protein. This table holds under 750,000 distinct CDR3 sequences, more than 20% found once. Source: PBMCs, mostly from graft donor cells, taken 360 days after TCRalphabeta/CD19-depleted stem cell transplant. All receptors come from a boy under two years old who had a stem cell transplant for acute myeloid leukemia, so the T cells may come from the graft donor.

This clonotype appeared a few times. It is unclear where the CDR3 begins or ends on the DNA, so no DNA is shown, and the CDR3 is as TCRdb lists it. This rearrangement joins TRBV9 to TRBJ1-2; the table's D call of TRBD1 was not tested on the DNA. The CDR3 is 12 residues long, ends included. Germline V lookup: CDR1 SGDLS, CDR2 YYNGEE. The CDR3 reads CASSVAPGSYSF.

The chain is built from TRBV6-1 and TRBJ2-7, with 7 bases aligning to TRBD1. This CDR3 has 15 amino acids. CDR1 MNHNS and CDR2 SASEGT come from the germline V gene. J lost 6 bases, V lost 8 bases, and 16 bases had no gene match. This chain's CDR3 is CASLSGAGGSAEQYF. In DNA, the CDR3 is TGTGCCAGCCTTAGTGGGGCAGGGGGTTCAGCCGAGCAGTACTTC.

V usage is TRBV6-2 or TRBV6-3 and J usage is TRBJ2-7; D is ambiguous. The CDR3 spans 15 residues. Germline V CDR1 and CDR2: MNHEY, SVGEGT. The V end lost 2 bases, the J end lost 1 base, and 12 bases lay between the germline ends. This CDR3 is CASSYPFIRSYEQYF. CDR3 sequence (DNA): TGTGCCAGCAGTTACCCCTTCATCCGATCCTACGAGCAGTACTTC.

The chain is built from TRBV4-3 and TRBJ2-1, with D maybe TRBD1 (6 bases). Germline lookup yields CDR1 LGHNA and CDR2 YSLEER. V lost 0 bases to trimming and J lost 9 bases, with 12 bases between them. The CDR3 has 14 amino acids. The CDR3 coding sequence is TGCGCCAGCAGCCAAGATTTGAGAGGGGGTGAGCAGTTCTTC. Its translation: CASSQDLRGGEQFF.

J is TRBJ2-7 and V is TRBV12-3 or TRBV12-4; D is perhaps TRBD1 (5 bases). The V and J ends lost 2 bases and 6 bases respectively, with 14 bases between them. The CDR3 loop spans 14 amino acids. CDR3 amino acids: CASSLSGLLGEQYF. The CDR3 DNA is TGTGCCAGCAGTTTATCAGGGCTATTAGGCGAGCAGTACTTC.

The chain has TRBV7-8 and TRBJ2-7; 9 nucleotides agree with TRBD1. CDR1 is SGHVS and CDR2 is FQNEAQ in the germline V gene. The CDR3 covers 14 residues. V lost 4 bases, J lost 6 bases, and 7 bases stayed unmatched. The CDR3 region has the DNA TGTGCCAGCAGCTACCCGGGACAGGGCGTCGAGCAGTACTTC. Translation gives CASSYPGQGVEQYF.

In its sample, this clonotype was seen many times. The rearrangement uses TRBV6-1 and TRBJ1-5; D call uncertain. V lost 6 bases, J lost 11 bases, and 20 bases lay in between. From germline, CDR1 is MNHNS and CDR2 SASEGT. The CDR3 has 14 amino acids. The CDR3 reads CASSHRADRLAQHF. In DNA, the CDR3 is TGTGCCAGCAGCCACCGGGCCGACCGCTTGGCCCAGCATTTT.

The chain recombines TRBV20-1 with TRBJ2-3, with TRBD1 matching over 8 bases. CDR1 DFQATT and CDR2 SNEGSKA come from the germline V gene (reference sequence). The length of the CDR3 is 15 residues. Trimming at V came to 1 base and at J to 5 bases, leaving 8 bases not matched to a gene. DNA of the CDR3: TGCAGTGCTAGAGCTAGGACAGGGTCAGGAGATACGCAGTATTTT. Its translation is CSARARTGSGDTQYF.

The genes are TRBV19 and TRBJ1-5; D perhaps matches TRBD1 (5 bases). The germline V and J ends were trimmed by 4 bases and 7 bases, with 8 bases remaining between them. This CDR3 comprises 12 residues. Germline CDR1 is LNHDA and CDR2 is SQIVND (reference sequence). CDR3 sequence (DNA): TGTGCCAGTAGTACCGACAGACAGCCCCAGCATTTT. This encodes CASSTDRQPQHF. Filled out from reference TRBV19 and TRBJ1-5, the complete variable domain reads DGGITQSPKYLFRKEGQNVTLSCEQNLNHDAMYWYRQDPGQGLRLIYYSQIVNDFQKGDIAEGYSVSREKKESFPLTVTSAQKNPTAFYLCASSTDRQPQHFGDGTRLSIL.

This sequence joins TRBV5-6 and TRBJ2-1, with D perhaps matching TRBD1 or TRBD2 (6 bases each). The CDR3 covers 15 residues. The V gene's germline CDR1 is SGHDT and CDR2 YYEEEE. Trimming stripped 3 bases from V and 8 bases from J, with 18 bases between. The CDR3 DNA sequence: TGTGCCAGCAGCTCCCCCGTAGGGGGGAGCGATGAGCAGTTCTTC. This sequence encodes CASSSPVGGSDEQFF.

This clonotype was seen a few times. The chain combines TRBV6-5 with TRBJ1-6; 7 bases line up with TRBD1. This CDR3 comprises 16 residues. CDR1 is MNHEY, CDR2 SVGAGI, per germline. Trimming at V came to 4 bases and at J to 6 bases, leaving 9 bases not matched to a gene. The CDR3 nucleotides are TGTGCCAGCAGTTTCACGGGACAGCCAGTTAATTCACCCCTCCACTTT. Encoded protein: CASSFTGQPVNSPLHF.

CDR3 bases: TGTGCCAGCAGCTTAGGGACCGCTCGAAACCGGTACTTC. It specifies CASSLGTARNRYF. The chain uses TRBV7-9 and TRBJ2-5; D gene unclear. Germline values: CDR1 SEHNR, CDR2 FQNEAQ (reference sequence). V lost 1 base, J lost 13 bases, and 16 bases lay in between. The CDR3 runs 13 residues.

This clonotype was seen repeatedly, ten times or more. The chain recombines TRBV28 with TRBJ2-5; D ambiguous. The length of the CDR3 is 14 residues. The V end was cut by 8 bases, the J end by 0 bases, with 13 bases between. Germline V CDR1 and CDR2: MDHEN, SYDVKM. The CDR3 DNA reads TGTGCCAGCGGAGCCTCGGTTAACCAAGAGACCCAGTACTTC. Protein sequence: CASGASVNQETQYF.

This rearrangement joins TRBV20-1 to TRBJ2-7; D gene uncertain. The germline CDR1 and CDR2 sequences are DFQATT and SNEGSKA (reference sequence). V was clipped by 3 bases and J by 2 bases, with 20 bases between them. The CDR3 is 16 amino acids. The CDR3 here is CSARDPAGRTPYEQYF. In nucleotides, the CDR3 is TGCAGTGCTAGGGACCCCGCAGGTCGGACCCCCTACGAGCAGTACTTC.

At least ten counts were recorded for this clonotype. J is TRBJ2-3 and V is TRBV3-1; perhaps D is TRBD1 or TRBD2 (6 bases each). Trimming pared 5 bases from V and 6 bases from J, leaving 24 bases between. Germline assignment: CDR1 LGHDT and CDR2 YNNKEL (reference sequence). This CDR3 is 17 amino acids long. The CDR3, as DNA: TGTGCCAGCAGCGAATCGGGGGCAGGGGTGTGGATGGATACGCAGTATTTT. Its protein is CASSESGAGVWMDTQYF.

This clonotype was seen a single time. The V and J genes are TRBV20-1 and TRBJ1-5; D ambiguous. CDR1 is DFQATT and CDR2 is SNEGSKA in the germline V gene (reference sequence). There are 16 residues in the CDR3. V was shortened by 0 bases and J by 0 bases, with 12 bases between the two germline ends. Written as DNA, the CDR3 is TGCAGTGCTAGAGATGGTGGAGGTTATAGCAATCAGCCCCAGCATTTT. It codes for CSARDGGGYSNQPQHF.

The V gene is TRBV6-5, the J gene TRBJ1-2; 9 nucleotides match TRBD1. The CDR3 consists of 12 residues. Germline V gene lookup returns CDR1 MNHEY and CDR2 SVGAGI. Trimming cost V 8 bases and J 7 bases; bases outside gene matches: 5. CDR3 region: CASGGQGGGYTF. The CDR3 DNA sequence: TGTGCCAGCGGGGGACAGGGTGGTGGCTACACCTTC.

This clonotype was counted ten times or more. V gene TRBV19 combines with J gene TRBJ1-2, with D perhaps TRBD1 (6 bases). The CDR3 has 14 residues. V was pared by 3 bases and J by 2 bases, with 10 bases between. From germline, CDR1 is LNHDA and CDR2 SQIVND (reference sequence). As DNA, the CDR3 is TGTGCCAGTAGTATTCCCGACAGGAACTATGGCTACACCTTC. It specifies CASSIPDRNYGYTF.

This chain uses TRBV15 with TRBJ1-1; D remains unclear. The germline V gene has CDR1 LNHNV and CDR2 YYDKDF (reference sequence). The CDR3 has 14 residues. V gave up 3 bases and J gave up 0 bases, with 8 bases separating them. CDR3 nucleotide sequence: TGTGCCACCAGCAGGCGACACCTGAACACTGAAGCTTTCTTT. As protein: CATSRRHLNTEAFF.

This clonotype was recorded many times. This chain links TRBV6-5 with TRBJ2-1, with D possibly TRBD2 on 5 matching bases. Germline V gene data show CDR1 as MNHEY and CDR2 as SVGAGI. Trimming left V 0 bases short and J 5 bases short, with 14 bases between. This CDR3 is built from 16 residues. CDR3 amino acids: CASSYSLGRGNNEQFF. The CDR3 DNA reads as TGTGCCAGCAGTTACTCATTAGGGAGAGGGAACAATGAGCAGTTCTTC.